This TCR beta chain was observed in a study of post-analysis software for immune sequencing data. Sequencing libraries made from TCR beta cDNA carried unique molecular identifiers. Each CDR3 protein gets one entry after TCRdb re-called the PCR reads with MiXCR. The sample has about 540,000 distinct CDR3 sequences; roughly 34% are singletons. The TCR comes from a girl aged 2 to 17 with multiple sclerosis. Sample: blood.

The CDR3 region is CASNETPEQFF. The CDR3 nucleotides are TGTGCCAGCAATGAGACTCCTGAGCAGTTCTTC. The chain has TRBV6-1 and TRBJ2-1, with D unresolved. The CDR3 is 11 amino acids. CDR1 is MNHNS and CDR2 is SASEGT in the germline V gene. The V end lost 7 bases, the J end lost 9 bases, and 10 bases lay between the germline ends.